The 22 T cell receptor beta chains reported below all come from one sample, sequenced in a study of shared clonotypes between healthy human individuals. TCRdb keeps only in-frame clones here, not all; method: immunoSEQ multiplex PCR. The sample contains roughly 2.5 million clones, approximately 94% of which appear only once. The sequencing sample was made of naive CD4+ T cells sorted from blood. Regarding subset: CD45RA+ positively selected. These receptors were collected from a man aged 18 to 30 in good health.

This chain connects TRBV5-1 to TRBJ1-6, with D uncertain. The V and J ends lost 1 base and 9 bases respectively, with 11 bases between them. This CDR3 has 14 residues. Germline CDR1 and CDR2: SGHRS and YFSETQ. CDR3 protein: CASSLTDSGSPLHF. CDR3 in DNA: TGCGCCAGCAGCTTGACAGATTCAGGTTCACCCCTCCACTTT.

The chain uses TRBV10-2 and TRBJ1-1, with TRBD1 identical over 9 bases. Unmatched junction bases numbered 5, after V lost 5 bases and J lost 1 base. In germline, CDR1 is WSHSY, CDR2 SAAADI. The CDR3 length is 15 residues. The CDR3: CASSWDRDGNTEAFF. The CDR3 bases are TGCGCCAGCAGTTGGGACAGGGATGGGAACACTGAAGCTTTCTTT.

A remark on this clone: The same CDR3 can be traced to other DNA sequences in this sample. V and J are TRBV7-9 and TRBJ1-1; D ambiguous. V dropped 0 bases and J dropped 8 bases, with 4 bases sitting between them. The CDR3 is 11 amino acids. CDR1 and CDR2 (germline): SEHNR, FQNEAQ (reference sequence). CDR3 in DNA: TGTGCCAGCAGCTTAGCGGGGGAAGCTTTCTTT. Amino acid sequence: CASSLAGEAFF.

This chain uses TRBV6-1 with TRBJ2-3; 10 bases fit TRBD2. Trimming removed 7 bases from V and 1 base from J; junction bases left unmatched: 2. The CDR3 is 14 residues long. From germline, CDR1 is MNHNS and CDR2 SASEGT. The CDR3 bases are TGTGCCAGCAATCTAGCGGGGGGCACAGATACGCAGTATTTT. Translating it yields CASNLAGGTDTQYF.

The rearrangement joins TRBV5-6 to TRBJ1-6; possibly TRBD1 for D (6 bases). Germline CDR1 SGHDT, CDR2 YYEEEE. CDR3 length: 16 residues. V lost 4 bases and J 3 bases, leaving 14 bases between the germline ends. The CDR3, as DNA: TGTGCCAGCAGCATCGGACAGCTGCTCTATAATTCACCCCTCCACTTT. Its protein product is CASSIGQLLYNSPLHF.

The rearrangement joins TRBV7-9 to TRBJ1-1; D perhaps matches TRBD1 (5 bases). This CDR3 contains 18 residues. Trimming took 4 bases from V and 3 from J, leaving 24 bases between them. CDR1 and CDR2 from the germline V gene are SEHNR and FQNEAQ (reference sequence). CDR3: CASSSLSWGLAQDTEAFF. CDR3 nucleotides: TGTGCCAGCAGCTCCCTCTCTTGGGGGTTAGCTCAGGACACTGAAGCTTTCTTT.

This chain joins TRBV27 and TRBJ2-3, with D perhaps matching TRBD2 (6 bases). This CDR3 has 15 residues. Trimming stripped 0 bases from V and 8 bases from J, with 15 bases between. Germline V gives CDR1 MNHEY, CDR2 SMNVEV (reference sequence). The CDR3 reads CASSLSRDSLGTQYF. CDR3 in DNA: TGTGCCAGCAGTTTATCGAGGGACTCCCTCGGTACGCAGTATTTT.

Regarding this clone: The same CDR3 also results from other DNA sequences found in this sample. For the CDR3, the DNA is TGTGCCAGTAGTATAGGAGACAGGGTGAACACTGAAGCTTTCTTT. Translated, it gives CASSIGDRVNTEAFF. The chain uses TRBV19 and TRBJ1-1; TRBD1 matches at 7 bases. Trimming cost V 1 base and J 0 bases; bases outside gene matches: 2. The CDR3 extends over 15 amino acids. From germline, CDR1 is LNHDA and CDR2 SQIVND (reference sequence).

The J gene is TRBJ1-5, the V gene TRBV2, with TRBD1 as a possible D gene (5 bases). Trimming took off 2 bases at V and 4 bases at J, with 12 bases between the two ends. Per the germline V gene, CDR1 is SNHLY and CDR2 is FYNNEI. This CDR3 has 15 amino acids. The CDR3 region is CASSEHGGFNQPQHF. CDR3 nucleotide sequence: TGTGCCAGCAGTGAACATGGGGGTTTTAATCAGCCCCAGCATTTT.

The chain is built from TRBV11-2 and TRBJ1-6; D is perhaps TRBD1 (5 bases). The germline CDR1 and CDR2 sequences are SGHAT and FQNNGV. V shed 6 bases and J shed 9 bases, with 12 bases lying between them. The CDR3 loop spans 13 amino acids. CDR3 DNA sequence: TGTGCCAGCAGTCCAGGGATTAGTTCACCCCTCCACTTT. It yields the protein CASSPGISSPLHF.

The chain carries TRBV11-3 and TRBJ2-4, with TRBD2 as a possible D gene (6 bases). CDR1 is SGHNT, CDR2 YENEEA, per germline. This CDR3 contains 14 residues. V was trimmed by 3 bases and J by 9 bases, leaving 15 bases between them. DNA of the CDR3: TGTGCCAGCAGCTTTACGGGACTTGGCGGCATTCAGTACTTC. This encodes CASSFTGLGGIQYF. Full variable domain (missing parts from reference TRBV11-3 and TRBJ2-4): EAGVVQSPRYKIIEKKQPVAFWCNPISGHNTLYWYLQNLGQGPELLIRYENEEAVDDSQLPKDRFSAERLKGVDSTLKIQPAELGDSAVYLCASSFTGLGGIQYFGAGTRLSVL.

The genes are TRBV10-3 and TRBJ1-3; D is unresolved. The length of the CDR3 is 13 residues. From germline, CDR1 is ENHRY and CDR2 SYGVKD. Trimming stripped 2 bases from V and 3 bases from J, with 5 bases between. The CDR3: CAISEGLGNTIYF. CDR3 DNA sequence: TGTGCCATCAGTGAGGGTCTTGGAAACACCATATATTTT.

The chain is built from TRBV10-3 and TRBJ2-7; 9 bases are shared with TRBD1. The germline V gene has CDR1 ENHRY and CDR2 SYGVKD. The ends lost 10 bases at V and 0 bases at J; junction bases unmatched: 4. The CDR3 sequence is 13 residues long. The CDR3 spells CANGQGISYEQYF. CDR3 sequence (DNA): TGTGCCAACGGACAGGGGATCTCCTACGAGCAGTACTTC.

This clone has just one count. The chain links TRBV5-1 to TRBJ2-3; D tentatively reads TRBD1 or TRBD2 (5 bases each). The CDR3 contains 15 residues. From germline, CDR1 is SGHRS and CDR2 YFSETQ. V was pared by 1 base and J by 3 bases, with 12 bases between. CDR3 loop: CASSLWGGLTDTQYF. DNA for the CDR3: TGCGCCAGCAGCTTGTGGGGCGGGCTTACAGATACGCAGTATTTT.

The V and J genes are TRBV30 and TRBJ2-3; 9 bases fit TRBD2. Germline CDR1 and CDR2: GTSNPN and SVGIG (reference sequence). The CDR3 sequence is 16 residues long. Trimming at V came to 0 bases and at J to 3 bases, leaving 7 bases not matched to a gene. CDR3 sequence: CAWSVAAGGPTDTQYF. CDR3 nucleotides: TGTGCCTGGAGTGTTGCGGCGGGAGGGCCGACAGATACGCAGTATTTT. The entire variable domain, with the rest obtained from reference TRBV30 and TRBJ2-3, is as follows: SQTIHQWPATLVQPVGSPLSLECTVEGTSNPNLYWYRQAAGRGLQLLFYSVGIGQISSEVPQNLSASRPQDRQFILSSKKLLLSDSGFYLCAWSVAAGGPTDTQYFGPGTRLTVL.

The CDR3 DNA reads as TGTGCCAGCAGTGATAAGGCCGGGGGGTCGCAAGGCTACACCTTC. Protein sequence: CASSDKAGGSQGYTF. The chain uses TRBV25-1 and TRBJ1-2, with D perhaps matching TRBD1 (5 bases). V shed 3 bases and J shed 8 bases, with 19 bases lying between them. The germline CDR1 and CDR2 sequences are MGHDK and SYGVNS. The CDR3 runs 15 residues.

The chain combines TRBV18 with TRBJ2-7; TRBD1 agrees at 7 bases. The CDR3 has 15 amino acids. Germline CDR1 reads KGHSH; CDR2 reads LQKENI. The ends lost 3 bases at V and 5 bases at J; junction bases unmatched: 10. DNA for the CDR3: TGTGCCAGCTCACCCCGAGGAGAGAGGGGGCACGAGCAGTACTTC. Translated: CASSPRGERGHEQYF.

The chain combines TRBV5-5 with TRBJ2-3; 10 bases are shared with TRBD2. The germline V gene encodes CDR1 SGHKS and CDR2 YYEKEE (reference sequence). V was clipped by 4 bases and J by 2 bases; unmatched bases: 7. The CDR3 has 16 amino acids. The CDR3 bases are TGTGCCAGCAGCCCGTACACTAGCGGGGTCACAGATACGCAGTATTTT. The encoded protein is CASSPYTSGVTDTQYF.

This chain links TRBV10-3 with TRBJ1-1, with unresolved D. The CDR3 loop spans 14 amino acids. In germline, CDR1 is ENHRY, CDR2 SYGVKD. Between the trimmed V and J ends, which lost 6 bases and 1 base, there was a span of 12 bases. The CDR3 nucleotides are TGTGCCATCAGCGTCGACGGCCCGAACACTGAAGCTTTCTTT. Translating gives CAISVDGPNTEAFF.

The rearrangement uses TRBV6-6 and TRBJ1-4, with a weak D call TRBD1 (6 bases). Germline CDR1 and CDR2: MNHNY and SVGAGI (reference sequence). V shed 7 bases and J shed 8 bases, with 20 bases lying between them. The CDR3 sequence is 15 residues long. CDR3 DNA: TGTGCCAGCACCTACCCGGTGGACAGAGGGGAAAAACTGTTTTTT. The encoded protein is CASTYPVDRGEKLFF.

The chain employs TRBV9 and TRBJ2-1; possible D gene TRBD2, 6 bases. The germline V and J ends were trimmed by 4 bases and 5 bases, with 13 bases remaining between them. The CDR3 covers 14 residues. Germline loops: CDR1 SGDLS, CDR2 YYNGEE. The CDR3 loop reads CASSPPGLHNEQFF. The CDR3 nucleotides read TGTGCCAGCAGCCCCCCGGGACTCCACAATGAGCAGTTCTTC.

The genes are TRBV29-1 and TRBJ2-1; D remains unclear. From germline, CDR1 is SQVTM and CDR2 ANQGSEA. V lost 7 bases and J 4 bases, leaving 5 bases between the germline ends. The CDR3 extends over 10 amino acids. As DNA, the CDR3 is TGCAGCGCTAGGTACAATGAGCAGTTCTTC. This translates into CSARYNEQFF.